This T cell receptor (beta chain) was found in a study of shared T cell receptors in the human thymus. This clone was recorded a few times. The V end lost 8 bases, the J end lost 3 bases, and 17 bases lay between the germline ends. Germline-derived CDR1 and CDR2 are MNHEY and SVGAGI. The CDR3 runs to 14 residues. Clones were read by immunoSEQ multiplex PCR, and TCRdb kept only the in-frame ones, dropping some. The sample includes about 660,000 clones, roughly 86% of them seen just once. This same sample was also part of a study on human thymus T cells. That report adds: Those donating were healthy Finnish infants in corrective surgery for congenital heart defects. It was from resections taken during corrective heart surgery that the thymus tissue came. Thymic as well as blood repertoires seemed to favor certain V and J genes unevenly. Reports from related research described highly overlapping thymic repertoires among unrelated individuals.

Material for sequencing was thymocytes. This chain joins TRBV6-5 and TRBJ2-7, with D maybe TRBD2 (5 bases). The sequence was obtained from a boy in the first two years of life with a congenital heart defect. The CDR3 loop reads CASCRERECYEQYF. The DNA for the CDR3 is TGTGCCAGCTGCCGTGAACGGGAATGCTACGAGCAGTACTTC.